This T cell receptor (beta chain) was recorded in a study of blood T cell repertoires in COVID-19. Here immunoSEQ multiplex PCR was the method, and the copy in TCRdb shows in-frame clones only, minus some. The data show about 130,000 clones, with over 75% seen just once and roughly 1.2% held by the top ten. V lost 4 bases to trimming and J lost 11 bases; unmatched junction nucleotides: 8. CDR3 size: 13 residues. Germline CDR1 is SGHRS and CDR2 is YFSETQ. Sequencing input: peripheral blood. This sequence joins TRBV5-1 and TRBJ1-1; 10 positions agree with TRBD1. The sequence derives from a woman older than 75 with acute or convalescent COVID-19. The chain's CDR3 is CASSQPGQGMAFF. The CDR3 coding sequence is TGCGCCAGCAGCCAACCGGGACAGGGGATGGCTTTCTTT.